The 27 T cell receptor beta chains below were found in one sample sequenced in a study of beta chain features in type 1 diabetes. TCRB transcripts that were expressed got sequenced, as all of the isolated RNA had been reverse transcribed. Using immunoSEQ multiplex PCR, the repertoire was profiled, and TCRdb retains in-frame clones only, with some absent. The data show around 190,000 clones, with about 13% seen just once and 0.5% to 0.75% held by the top ten. Specimen: central memory CD4+ T cells from blood. The receptors derive from a woman aged 18-30 years in good health.

This clone has only a few counts. The chain joins TRBV30 to TRBJ1-4; the match to TRBD1 covers 10 bases. The CDR3 sequence is 14 residues long. Germline CDR1 and CDR2: GTSNPN and SVGIG (reference sequence). V shed 3 bases and J 8 bases; nucleotides not matched to a gene: 6. CDR3 region: CAWRGPGQGEKLFF. As DNA, the CDR3 is TGTGCCTGGAGGGGACCGGGACAGGGGGAAAAACTGTTTTTT.

The chain employs TRBV2 and TRBJ1-1; the match to TRBD1 covers 10 bases. CDR1 and CDR2 (germline): SNHLY, FYNNEI. There are 15 residues in the CDR3. The junction had 14 bases not matched to a gene; V was cut back by 8 bases and J by 8 bases. The CDR3 sequence is CASRDGGQGTSEAFF. CDR3 bases: TGTGCCAGCCGCGATGGGGGACAGGGGACTTCCGAAGCTTTCTTT.

The sample holds a few counts of this clone. The V gene is TRBV5-1, the J gene TRBJ2-2, with D unclear. Germline V gene data show CDR1 as SGHRS and CDR2 as YFSETQ. V shed 1 base and J shed 2 bases, with 6 bases lying between them. CDR3 length equals 14 residues. The CDR3 loop reads CASSLNSNTGELFF. The CDR3 DNA reads as TGCGCCAGCAGCTTGAACAGTAACACCGGGGAGCTGTTTTTT.

DNA of the CDR3: TGCAGCGTTGAAGAAGGCGGGAGGGGGTACGAGCAGTACTTC. Translated: CSVEEGGRGYEQYF. The rearrangement links TRBV29-1 to TRBJ2-7; 9 nucleotides align to TRBD2. Germline CDR1 is SQVTM and CDR2 is ANQGSEA. Germline trimming cut 0 bases from V and 4 bases from J; bases unmatched to any gene: 4. The CDR3 runs to 14 residues.

This clone was picked up one time. V and J are TRBV15 and TRBJ2-7, with D tentatively TRBD2 (6 bases). The CDR3 has 17 amino acids. The V end lost 0 bases, the J end lost 6 bases, and 21 bases lay between the germline ends. Germline CDR1 is LNHNV and CDR2 is YYDKDF (reference sequence). CDR3: CATSRDYWGRGRSEQYF. The DNA for the CDR3 is TGTGCCACCAGCAGAGACTATTGGGGGAGAGGGAGGAGCGAGCAGTACTTC.

This clone was seen only a few times. The chain uses TRBV19 and TRBJ2-5; 7 bases map to TRBD1. Losses at the gene ends were 4 bases for V and 4 bases for J; bases not matched to a gene: 12. Germline CDR1 and CDR2: LNHDA and SQIVND (reference sequence). This CDR3 spans 16 amino acids. CDR3 nucleotides: TGTGCCAGTAGTAGCCCCGGGACAGATTGGGGAGAGACCCAGTACTTC. Translated: CASSSPGTDWGETQYF.

The rearrangement links TRBV15 to TRBJ1-4; a weak D match, TRBD1 (6 bases). CDR3 length: 14 amino acids. V lost 5 bases and J 4 bases, leaving 11 bases between the germline ends. Per germline, CDR1 LNHNV and CDR2 YYDKDF (reference sequence). CDR3 nucleotide sequence: TGTGCCACCAGCCAGGGGCAGGGTAATGAAAAACTGTTTTTT. Translating it yields CATSQGQGNEKLFF.

The V call is TRBV6-6, the J call TRBJ2-7, with a weak D call TRBD1 (6 bases). Trimming cost V 6 bases and J 4 bases, with 22 bases left between them. CDR3 length equals 16 residues. Germline assignment: CDR1 MNHNY and CDR2 SVGAGI (reference sequence). This CDR3 reads CASSRYGRQEEYEQYF. DNA of the CDR3: TGTGCCAGCAGCCGGTACGGTCGACAGGAGGAGTACGAGCAGTACTTC.

The CDR3 here is CASSLTLQANEQFF. The CDR3 DNA follows: TGTGCCAGCAGCTTAACGTTACAGGCCAATGAGCAGTTCTTC. The chain is built from TRBV7-3 and TRBJ2-1; tentatively, D is TRBD1 (5 bases). With 0 bases removed from V and 6 bases from J, the gap between germline ends came to 9 bases. The CDR3 contains 14 residues. Germline-derived CDR1 and CDR2 are SGHTA and FQGTGA.

This chain uses TRBV9 with TRBJ2-1, with 11 bases matching TRBD2. The V gene end was trimmed by 1 base and the J gene end by 2 bases; junction bases not matched to a gene: 2. This CDR3 has 16 amino acids. CDR1 and CDR2 from the germline V gene are SGDLS and YYNGEE. Written as DNA, the CDR3 is TGTGCCAGCAGCGTACAGACTAGCGGGACCTACAATGAGCAGTTCTTC. Its translation is CASSVQTSGTYNEQFF.

This clone occurred a few times. The V and J genes are TRBV28 and TRBJ2-5; TRBD2 matches 12 bases. V was clipped by 5 bases and J by 2 bases; unmatched bases: 6. The CDR3 totals 16 residues. Looked up from germline, CDR1 is MDHEN and CDR2 is SYDVKM. Here the CDR3 DNA reads TGTGCCAGCAGTCTCCCCGGGACTAGCGGGCAAGAGACCCAGTACTTC. Its protein is CASSLPGTSGQETQYF. The variable domain in full, with the rest retrieved from reference TRBV28 and TRBJ2-5, is DVKVTQSSRYLVKRTGEKVFLECVQDMDHENMFWYRQDPGLGLRLIYFSYDVKMKEKGDIPEGYSVSREKKERFSLILESASTNQTSMYLCASSLPGTSGQETQYFGPGTRLLVL.

This clone came up many times. The chain recombines TRBV7-9 with TRBJ2-3; D is undetermined. CDR3 size: 12 residues. The V and J ends lost 2 bases and 5 bases respectively, with 5 bases between them. CDR1 and CDR2 from the germline V gene are SEHNR and FQNEAQ (reference sequence). This chain's CDR3 is CASSLSEDTQYF. CDR3 in DNA: TGTGCCAGCAGCTTATCAGAAGATACGCAGTATTTT. Drawing the rest from reference TRBV7-9 and TRBJ2-3, the complete variable domain is DTGVSQNPRHKITKRGQNVTFRCDPISEHNRLYWYRQTLGQGPEFLTYFQNEAQLEKSRLLSDRFSAERPKGSFSTLEIQRTEQGDSAMYLCASSLSEDTQYFGPGTRLTVL.

CDR3 nucleotide sequence: TGTGCCTGGGGTGGAACGGTTCGGGACGAGCAGTACTTC. It is translated as CAWGGTVRDEQYF. This rearrangement joins TRBV30 to TRBJ2-7; D uncertain. The CDR3 spans 13 residues. Germline-derived CDR1 and CDR2 are GTSNPN and SVGIG (reference sequence). V dropped 5 bases and J dropped 5 bases, with 16 bases sitting between them.

This clone turned up a few times. The gene calls are TRBV6-6 and TRBJ2-3; 7 bases match TRBD1. J lost 4 bases, V lost 6 bases, and 7 bases had no gene match. From germline, CDR1 is MNHNY and CDR2 SVGAGI (reference sequence). There are 14 residues in the CDR3. The CDR3 here is CASRRQGSPDTQYF. As DNA, the CDR3 is TGTGCCAGCAGACGACAGGGTAGTCCAGATACGCAGTATTTT.

V is TRBV12-5 and J is TRBJ2-1; a weak D match, TRBD2 (6 bases). The CDR3 sequence is 14 residues long. V was cut by 7 bases and J by 10 bases, with 20 bases left in between. Germline CDR1 is LGHNT and CDR2 is FRNRAP. CDR3 DNA sequence: TGTGCTAGTGCCGAGAGCGGGTTCCATTCCGAGCAGTTCTTC. Translating gives CASAESGFHSEQFF. The full variable domain, its missing parts supplied by reference TRBV12-5 and TRBJ2-1, is DARVTQTPRHKVTEMGQEVTMRCQPILGHNTVFWYRQTMMQGLELLAYFRNRAPLDDSGMPKDRFSAEMPDATLATLKIQPSEPRDSAVYFCASAESGFHSEQFFGPGTRLTVL.

The genes are TRBV19 and TRBJ2-3, with D perhaps TRBD2 (6 bases). The CDR3 is made up of 17 amino acids. Per the germline V gene, CDR1 is LNHDA and CDR2 is SQIVND (reference sequence). The V end was cut by 5 bases, the J end by 2 bases, with 20 bases between. CDR3 coding DNA: TGTGCCAGTAGTGCGGGACTGACTAACAGACTCACAGATACGCAGTATTTT. It specifies CASSAGLTNRLTDTQYF.

Of note for this clone: The sample contains more than one DNA sequence encoding this CDR3. This chain connects TRBV28 to TRBJ2-5, with D perhaps matching TRBD1 (6 bases). The germline CDR1 and CDR2 sequences are MDHEN and SYDVKM. V lost 2 bases to trimming and J lost 5 bases, with 12 bases between them. The CDR3 length is 14 residues. The CDR3 nucleotides are TGTGCCAGCAGTTTAGGGGGCAGAGGTGAGACCCAGTACTTC. This translates into CASSLGGRGETQYF.

The gene calls are TRBV4-2 and TRBJ2-7; 12 bases fit TRBD1. V shed 3 bases, J shed 5 bases, and the junction held 8 bases outside the gene matches. The germline gives CDR1 LGHNA, CDR2 YNFKEQ. CDR3 length: 16 residues. CDR3 loop: CASSQAGQGAQNEQYF. The CDR3 coding sequence is TGTGCCAGCAGCCAGGCGGGACAGGGGGCCCAGAACGAGCAGTACTTC.

The V gene is TRBV15, the J gene TRBJ1-5, with no clear D. The CDR3 loop spans 12 amino acids. Germline V CDR1 and CDR2: LNHNV, YYDKDF (reference sequence). Trimming pared 1 base from V and 5 bases from J, leaving 3 bases between. CDR3 in amino acids: CATSRVDQPQHF. The CDR3 DNA reads TGTGCCACCAGCAGAGTAGATCAGCCCCAGCATTTT.

The genes are TRBV27 and TRBJ2-5; TRBD2 matches 10 bases. The CDR3 is 14 amino acids. Trimming at V came to 5 bases and at J to 4 bases, leaving 4 bases not matched to a gene. Per the germline V gene, CDR1 is MNHEY and CDR2 is SMNVEV (reference sequence). This CDR3 is CASSPWTSGETQYF. CDR3 DNA: TGTGCCAGCAGTCCGTGGACTAGCGGAGAGACCCAGTACTTC.

The rearrangement joins TRBV6-7 to TRBJ2-1; TRBD1 aligns across 7 bases. TRBV6-7 is sorted into the ORF group, with uncertain function. The junction had 13 bases not matched to a gene; V was cut back by 7 bases and J by 4 bases. CDR3 length: 16 amino acids. The CDR3 is CASTGHRDRPYNEQFF. Here the CDR3 DNA reads TGTGCCAGCACAGGACACCGGGACAGACCATACAATGAGCAGTTCTTC.

This clone was seen only a few times. This chain joins TRBV7-3 and TRBJ2-7; 9 nucleotides align to TRBD1. V lost 4 bases, J lost 2 bases, and 21 bases stayed unmatched. The CDR3 consists of 20 residues. CDR1 and CDR2 from the germline V gene are SGHTA and FQGTGA. Here the CDR3 DNA reads TGTGCCAGCAGCTCACCTCTTAACGCCCGGACAGGGGATCGCACCTACGAGCAGTACTTC. It specifies CASSSPLNARTGDRTYEQYF.

This clone was seen more than once but under ten times. The rearrangement joins TRBV5-4 to TRBJ2-1; a weak D match, TRBD2 (6 bases). V lost 4 bases to trimming and J lost 6 bases, with 23 bases between them. The CDR3 is 17 amino acids. CDR1 SGHNT and CDR2 YYREEE come from the germline V gene (reference sequence). The CDR3 here is CASSVFSGSSSGNEQFF. CDR3 bases: TGTGCCAGCAGCGTGTTTAGCGGTAGTTCCTCTGGCAATGAGCAGTTCTTC. The variable domain in full, with the rest retrieved from reference TRBV5-4 and TRBJ2-1, is ETGVTQSPTHLIKTRGQQVTLRCSSQSGHNTVSWYQQALGQGPQFIFQYYREEENGRGNFPPRFSGLQFPNYSSELNVNALELDDSALYLCASSVFSGSSSGNEQFFGPGTRLTVL.

V gene TRBV28 combines with J gene TRBJ1-2; 9 nucleotides align to TRBD1. Trimming took 6 bases from V and 7 from J; bases not matched to a gene: 12. This CDR3 is 15 amino acids long. Per germline, CDR1 MDHEN and CDR2 SYDVKM. CDR3 nucleotides: TGTGCCAGCAGGCCTACCGGGGACAGGGTCAGTGGCTACACCTTC. It is translated as CASRPTGDRVSGYTF.

The rearrangement uses TRBV28 and TRBJ2-2; TRBD1 matches at 7 bases. Germline V lookup: CDR1 MDHEN, CDR2 SYDVKM. The CDR3 runs 19 residues. The junction had 18 bases not matched to a gene; V was cut back by 6 bases and J by 2 bases. DNA for the CDR3: TGTGCCAGCAGCCCTGCCGACAGGGTTGGACTCACCAACACCGGGGAGCTGTTTTTT. Amino acid sequence: CASSPADRVGLTNTGELFF. Full variable domain (missing parts from reference TRBV28 and TRBJ2-2): DVKVTQSSRYLVKRTGEKVFLECVQDMDHENMFWYRQDPGLGLRLIYFSYDVKMKEKGDIPEGYSVSREKKERFSLILESASTNQTSMYLCASSPADRVGLTNTGELFFGEGSRLTVL.

The V call is TRBV2, the J call TRBJ1-2; 7 bases map to TRBD1. The ends lost 2 bases at V and 4 bases at J; junction bases unmatched: 4. This CDR3 comprises 14 residues. The germline V gene encodes CDR1 SNHLY and CDR2 FYNNEI. CDR3 residues: CASSERDSGYGYTF. In nucleotides, the CDR3 is TGTGCCAGCAGTGAAAGGGACAGCGGCTATGGCTACACCTTC. Full variable domain (outside the CDR3, taken from reference TRBV2 and TRBJ1-2): EPEVTQTPSHQVTQMGQEVILRCVPISNHLYFYWYRQILGQKVEFLVSFYNNEISEKSEIFDDQFSVERPDGSNFTLKIRSTKLEDSAMYFCASSERDSGYGYTFGSGTRLTVV.

In this sample, this clone turned up a few times. Here the CDR3 DNA reads TGTGCCAGCTCACCATTCGGGGAATACGAGCAGTACTTC. Its protein product is CASSPFGEYEQYF. This sequence joins TRBV18 and TRBJ2-7; TRBD2 might be the D (5 bases). Germline assignment: CDR1 KGHSH and CDR2 LQKENI. This CDR3 contains 13 residues. V was clipped by 2 bases and J by 4 bases, with 9 bases between them.